Following are 3 T cell receptor beta chains from one sample sequenced in a study of cytomegalovirus exposure and HLA in healthy donors. TCRdb's table, derived via immunoSEQ multiplex PCR, lists solely in-frame clones and lacks some. This sample has approximately 170,000 clones, with 85% found just once. The sequenced sample was PBMCs. These receptor sequences come from a man between 18 and 35 years old in good health and CMV-seropositive.

J is TRBJ2-7 and V is TRBV5-8; a possible D gene is TRBD1 (6 bases). The CDR3 is 14 residues long. V was pared by 0 bases and J by 7 bases, with 14 bases between. Germline lookup yields CDR1 SGHTS and CDR2 YDEGEE. CDR3 DNA sequence: TGTGCCAGCAGCTTGGCCACAGGGATCGGGGAGCAGTACTTC. This encodes CASSLATGIGEQYF.

The J gene is TRBJ1-2, the V gene TRBV28, with D uncertain. CDR1 and CDR2 from the germline V gene are MDHEN and SYDVKM. This CDR3 has 14 amino acids. The V gene lost 4 bases and the J gene lost 1 base, with 10 bases spanning the gap. The CDR3 spells CASSSSTLNYGYTF. CDR3 in DNA: TGTGCCAGCAGTTCCTCGACTCTTAACTATGGCTACACCTTC.

The chain carries TRBV6-1 and TRBJ2-7; maybe TRBD1 (6 bases). Germline CDR1 is MNHNS and CDR2 is SASEGT. The V end lost 4 bases, the J end lost 4 bases, and 14 bases lay between the germline ends. This CDR3 region has 14 residues. DNA for the CDR3: TGTGCCAGCAGTGCCTCACAGGGAAGTTACGAGCAGTACTTC. Amino acid sequence: CASSASQGSYEQYF.